This TCR beta chain was captured in a study of T cells in Graves' hyperthyroidism and ophthalmopathy. This clonotype turned up a few times. Its antigen is undetermined. At one of its ends the junction is not consistent with the germline gene, which may arise from a read error. Whole-study findings and limits: Most clonotypes that expanded in the thyroid above 0.001 also showed up in blood.

Looked up from germline, CDR1 is LGHDT and CDR2 is YNNKEL (reference sequence). The CDR3 consists of 15 residues. Active moderate-to-severe ophthalmopathy, Clinical Activity Score at least 3, NOSPECS at least 4, under 3 months' duration. Patients were excluded for uncontrolled infection, other autoimmune disease, pregnancy or lactation. Diagnoses used clinical symptoms, serum thyroxine and TRAb, thyroid ultrasound and orbital computed tomography. TCR beta CDR3 regions were amplified from RNA. HTBI primers were employed in a first-round RT-PCR of the TCR CDR3. MiXCR, run by TCRdb on the multiplex PCR reads, gives a single entry per CDR3 protein. The table lists 400,000 or so distinct CDR3 sequences, roughly 15% of them singletons.

This receptor was identified in a woman aged 55-75 years with Graves' ophthalmopathy. Input material: blood. The V call is TRBV3-1, the J call TRBJ2-2, with a weak D call TRBD1 (6 bases). CDR3 protein: CACSQEWGRTGELFF. The DNA for the CDR3 is TGTGCCTGCAGCCAAGAGTGGGGGCGCACCGGGGAGCTGTTTTTT. Complete variable domain (other parts from reference TRBV3-1 and TRBJ2-2): DTAVSQTPKYLVTQMGNDKSIKCEQNLGHDTMYWYKQDSKKFLKIMFSYNNKELIINETVPNRFSPKSPDKAHLNLHINSLELGDSAVYFCACSQEWGRTGELFFGEGSRLTVL.